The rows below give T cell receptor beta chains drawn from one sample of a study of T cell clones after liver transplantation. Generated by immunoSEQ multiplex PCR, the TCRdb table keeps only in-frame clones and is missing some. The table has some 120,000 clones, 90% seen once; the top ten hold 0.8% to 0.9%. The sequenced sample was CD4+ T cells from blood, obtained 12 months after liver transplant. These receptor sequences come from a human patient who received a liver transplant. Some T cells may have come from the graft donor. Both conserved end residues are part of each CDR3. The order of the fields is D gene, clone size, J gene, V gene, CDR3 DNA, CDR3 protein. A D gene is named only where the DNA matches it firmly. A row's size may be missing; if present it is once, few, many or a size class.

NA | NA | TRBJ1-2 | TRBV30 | TGTGCCTGGACCCCAGGAGGCTATGGCTACACCTTC | CAWTPGGYGYTF
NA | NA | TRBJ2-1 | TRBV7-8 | TGTGCCAGCAGCTTGAGATCCCACAGGGCGCCTACAAATGAGCAGTTCTTC | CASSLRSHRAPTNEQFF
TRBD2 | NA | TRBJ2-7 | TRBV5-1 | TGCGCCAGCAGCTCACTAGCGGGAAGGGACGAGCAGTACTTC | CASSSLAGRDEQYF
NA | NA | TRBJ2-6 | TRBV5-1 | TGCGCCAGCAGCTTAAGGTGGGCAAAAGTTTCTGGGGCCAACGTCCTGACTTTC | CASSLRWAKVSGANVLTF
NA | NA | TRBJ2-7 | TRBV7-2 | TGTGCCAGCAGCTTAGTGGGCCGAACAGACTACGAGCAGTACTTC | CASSLVGRTDYEQYF
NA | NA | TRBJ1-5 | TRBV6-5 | TGTGCCAGCAGGATGACAGGCCGGAATCAGCCCCAGCATTTT | CASRMTGRNQPQHF
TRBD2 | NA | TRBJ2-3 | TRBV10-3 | TGTGCCATCAGTGAGCAAGGGACTAGCGGGAGAGGTGGGTCAGATACGCAGTATTTT | CAISEQGTSGRGGSDTQYF
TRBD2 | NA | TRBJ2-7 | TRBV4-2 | TGTGCCAGCAGCCAAGCTGGGACTAGCGGACCGGGATACGAGCAGTACTTC | CASSQAGTSGPGYEQYF
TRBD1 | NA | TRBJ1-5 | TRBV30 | TGTGCCTGGAGTCAAAAGTTGCGGACAGGGCGCAATCAGCCCCAGCATTTT | CAWSQKLRTGRNQPQHF
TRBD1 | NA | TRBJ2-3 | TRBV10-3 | TGTGCCATCAGTGAGTCCGGACAGGGGGCAGATACGCAGTATTTT | CAISESGQGADTQYF
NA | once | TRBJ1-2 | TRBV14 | TGTGCCAGCAGCCAAGGATTAAGGATTAACTATGGCTACACCTTC | CASSQGLRINYGYTF
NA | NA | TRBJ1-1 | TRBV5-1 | TGCGCCAGCAGCGTGACAGACACTGAAGCTTTCTTT | CASSVTDTEAFF
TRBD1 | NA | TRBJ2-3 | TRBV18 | TGTGCCAGCTCACTGGCGGGACAGGGCACAGATACGCAGTATTTT | CASSLAGQGTDTQYF
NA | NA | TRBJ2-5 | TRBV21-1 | TGTGCCAGCAGCAAAGCCCACAGGGGGCGCGCGGAGACCCAGTACTTC | CASSKAHRGRAETQYF
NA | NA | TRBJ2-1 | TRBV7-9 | TGTGCCAGCAGCTTCGACAAGCGGGTGTACAATGAGCAGTTCTTC | CASSFDKRVYNEQFF
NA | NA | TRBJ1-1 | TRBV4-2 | TGTGCCAGCAGCCACCCCTCCCGTACAGGGCGGGGGAATACTGAAGCTTTCTTT | CASSHPSRTGRGNTEAFF
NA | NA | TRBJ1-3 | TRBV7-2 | TGTGCCAGCAGCGTTCAGACAGGTTCCTCTGGAAACACCATATATTTT | CASSVQTGSSGNTIYF
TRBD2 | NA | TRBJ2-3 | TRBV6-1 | TGTGCCAGCAGTGATCGGTCGGCTAGCGGGGGAGATACGCAGTATTTT | CASSDRSASGGDTQYF
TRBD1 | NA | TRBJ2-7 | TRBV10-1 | TGCGCCAGCATCAATGGGACAGGGGGTTATCACGAGCAGTACTTC | CASINGTGGYHEQYF
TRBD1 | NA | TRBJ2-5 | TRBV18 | TGTGCCAGCTCACCGAAAAGGGGGCGGGCAGTAGAGACCCAGTACTTC | CASSPKRGRAVETQYF
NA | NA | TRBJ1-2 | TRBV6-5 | TGTGCCAGCAGTTCGTCAGGGCGGCGTGGCTACACCTTC | CASSSSGRRGYTF
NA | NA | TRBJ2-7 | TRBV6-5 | TGTGCCAGCAGTTGGACCCACGGGCCCTACGAGCAGTACTTC | CASSWTHGPYEQYF
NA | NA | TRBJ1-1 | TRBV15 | TGTGCCACCAGCAGAGAATCCGGGCCGACCACTGAAGCTTTCTTT | CATSRESGPTTEAFF
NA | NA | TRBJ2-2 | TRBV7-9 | TGTGCCAGCAGCTTAGACAGCAACACCGGGGAGCTGTTTTTT | CASSLDSNTGELFF
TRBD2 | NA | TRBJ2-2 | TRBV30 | TGTGCCTGGAGTAGGCTAGCGGGAGAAACCGGGGAGCTGTTTTTT | CAWSRLAGETGELFF
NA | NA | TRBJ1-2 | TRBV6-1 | TGTGCCAGCAGTGTCGAGTACTATGGCTACACCTTC | CASSVEYYGYTF
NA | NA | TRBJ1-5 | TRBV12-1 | TGTGCCAGCAGCTTTTGGGCCGATTGTGGGACAGCAAATCAGCCCCAGCATTTT | CASSFWADCGTANQPQHF
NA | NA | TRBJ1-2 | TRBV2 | TGTGCCAGCAGTGCTGGGTTCAGCGCCTACACCTTC | CASSAGFSAYTF
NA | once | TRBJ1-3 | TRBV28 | TGTGCCAGCAGTTTAGCTGGAAACACCATATATTTT | CASSLAGNTIYF
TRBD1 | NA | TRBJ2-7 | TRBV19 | TGTGCCAGTAGTGGCGGCGGACAGGGGGAAGACGAGCAGTACTTC | CASSGGGQGEDEQYF
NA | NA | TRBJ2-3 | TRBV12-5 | TGTGCTAGTGGAACGGGGGGCACAGATACGCAGTATTTT | CASGTGGTDTQYF
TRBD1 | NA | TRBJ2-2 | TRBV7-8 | TGTGCCAGCAGCTCCCAGACTAAGGGGGCGGGCGGGGAGCTGTTTTTT | CASSSQTKGAGGELFF
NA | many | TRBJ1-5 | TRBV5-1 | TGCGCCACCGCCCCTGCGGCGCCCCAGCATTTT | CATAPAAPQHF
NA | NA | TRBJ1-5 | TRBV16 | TGTGCCAGCAGCCCCTTCAATTTGTCCAGGCCTAGCAATCAGCCCCAGCATTTT | CASSPFNLSRPSNQPQHF
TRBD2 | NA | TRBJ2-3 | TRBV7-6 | TGTGCCAGCAGCGTCAGGGCGGGAGGGCCTCACACTAGCACAGATACGCAGTATTTT | CASSVRAGGPHTSTDTQYF
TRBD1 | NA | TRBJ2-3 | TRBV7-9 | TGTGCCAGCAGCGCACAGGGGGATACGCAGTATTTT | CASSAQGDTQYF
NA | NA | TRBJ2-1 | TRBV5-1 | TGCGCCAGCAGCTTTATTAGCAATGAGCAGTTCTTC | CASSFISNEQFF
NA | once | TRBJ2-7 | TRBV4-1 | TGCGCCAGCATCTTCACGTGGACTTTTGTTTCATCCTACGAGCAGTACTTC | CASIFTWTFVSSYEQYF
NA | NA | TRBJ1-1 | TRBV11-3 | TGTGCCAGCAGCCGTAATAGGGACACTGAAGCTTTCTTT | CASSRNRDTEAFF
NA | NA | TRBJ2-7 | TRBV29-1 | TGCAGCGCCAAGAACCGACCGGGAGCCTACGAGCAGTACTTC | CSAKNRPGAYEQYF